These 32 T cell receptor beta chains share one sample of origin, sequenced in a study of T cells in Graves' hyperthyroidism and ophthalmopathy. Amplified regions were TCR beta CDR3 sequences from RNA transcripts. First-round RT-PCR of the TCR CDR3 relied on the HTBI primer set. TCRdb used MiXCR to reprocess the multiplex PCR reads, holding one entry per CDR3 protein. The sample lists about 480,000 distinct CDR3 sequences; roughly 14% were seen once. The sequenced sample consisted of blood. The origin of the receptors is a woman aged 18-29 years with Graves' hyperthyroidism.

This clonotype has a handful of counts. The V call is TRBV7-9, the J call TRBJ1-3, with 8 positions matching TRBD1. Germline trimming cut 2 bases from V and 16 bases from J; bases unmatched to any gene: 4. Germline V gene sequence: CDR1 SEHNR, CDR2 FQNEAQ (reference sequence). CDR3 size: 11 residues. This chain's CDR3 is CASSLLDRVYF. CDR3 DNA sequence: TGTGCCAGCAGCTTATTGGACAGGGTGTATTTT.

This clonotype was counted only a few times. The chain employs TRBV7-9 and TRBJ1-1; no definite D call. The germline V gene has CDR1 SEHNR and CDR2 FQNEAQ (reference sequence). Trimming took off 1 base at V and 7 bases at J, with 7 bases between the two ends. The CDR3 loop spans 12 amino acids. CDR3 DNA: TGTGCCAGCAGCTTAGGGTCCTTTGAAGCTTTCTTT. Translation: CASSLGSFEAFF. The full variable domain, completed using reference TRBV7-9 and TRBJ1-1, is DTGVSQNPRHKITKRGQNVTFRCDPISEHNRLYWYRQTLGQGPEFLTYFQNEAQLEKSRLLSDRFSAERPKGSFSTLEIQRTEQGDSAMYLCASSLGSFEAFFGQGTRLTVV.

Many counts were recorded for this clonotype. This chain joins TRBV27 and TRBJ2-7; unclear D gene. Germline values: CDR1 MNHEY, CDR2 SMNVEV (reference sequence). The CDR3 spans 11 residues. V was cut by 2 bases and J by 5 bases, with 4 bases left in between. CDR3 DNA sequence: TGTGCCAGCAGTTTAGGGAACGAGCAGTACTTC. Protein product: CASSLGNEQYF.

This clonotype has at least ten counts. The chain joins TRBV7-3 to TRBJ2-2; 11 nucleotides line up with TRBD2. V was clipped by 2 bases and J by 2 bases; unmatched bases: 7. CDR1 SGHTA and CDR2 FQGTGA come from the germline V gene. The CDR3 length is 18 residues. CDR3 residues: CASSLLAGGPLNTGELFF. CDR3 DNA: TGTGCCAGCAGCTTACTAGCGGGAGGCCCCCTTAACACCGGGGAGCTGTTTTTT.

This clonotype was observed a handful of times. V gene TRBV3-1 combines with J gene TRBJ1-5, with D hard to call. Germline V gene lookup returns CDR1 LGHDT and CDR2 YNNKEL (reference sequence). This CDR3 has 15 residues. Trimming took off 4 bases at V and 2 bases at J, with 12 bases between the two ends. CDR3 sequence (DNA): TGTGCCAGCAGCCCGAGGACTGCTGGCAATCAGCCCCAGCATTTT. Translated, it gives CASSPRTAGNQPQHF.

Regarding this clonotype: One end of the junction is discordant with germline, which a read error may explain. The CDR3 sequence: CTSSQNARGTSLGYTF. The CDR3 nucleotides read TGTACCAGCAGCCAAAATGCCCGCGGGACTTCTCTCGGCTACACCTTC. The genes are TRBV14 and TRBJ1-2; tentatively, D is TRBD1 (5 bases). The CDR3 has 16 residues. CDR1 is SGHDN, CDR2 FVKESK, per germline.

This clonotype showed up many times. CDR3 sequence: CATNWWQTYEQYV. CDR3 DNA sequence: TGTGCCACAAATTGGTGGCAGACCTACGAGCAGTACGTC. The chain carries TRBV24-1 and TRBJ2-7; D gene uncertain. CDR3 length equals 13 residues. In germline, CDR1 is KGHDR, CDR2 SFDVKD. V gave up 10 bases and J gave up 2 bases, with 14 bases separating them.

The rearrangement joins TRBV29-1 to TRBJ2-1; D possibly corresponds to TRBD1 (6 bases). Germline V gives CDR1 SQVTM, CDR2 ANQGSEA. The length of the CDR3 is 14 residues. The germline V and J ends were trimmed by 7 bases and 6 bases, with 19 bases remaining between them. The CDR3 loop reads CSGAGAAAGNEQFF. In nucleotides, the CDR3 is TGCAGCGGGGCAGGGGCCGCGGCAGGCAATGAGCAGTTCTTC.

This clonotype was picked up one time. The V call is TRBV28, the J call TRBJ2-5, with D uncertain. CDR3 length: 12 residues. Germline V lookup: CDR1 MDHEN, CDR2 SYDVKM. V gave up 7 bases and J gave up 1 base, with 7 bases separating them. In DNA form, the CDR3 reads TGTGCCAGCAAGCTCCCCCAAGAGACCCAGTACTTC. This sequence encodes CASKLPQETQYF.

This clonotype was seen a few times. The chain employs TRBV5-5 and TRBJ1-5; a possible D gene is TRBD1 (5 bases). This CDR3 region has 15 residues. Germline lookup yields CDR1 SGHKS and CDR2 YYEKEE (reference sequence). V shed 4 bases and J shed 6 bases, with 17 bases lying between them. The CDR3 DNA reads TGTGCCAGCAGCCCCCTGGGGGGGGTGGTTCAGCCCCAGCATTTT. Its protein is CASSPLGGVVQPQHF.

As regards this clonotype: One junction end does not reproduce the germline sequence, and a read error may be involved. The chain carries TRBV6-1 and TRBJ2-1, with 12 bases fitting TRBD2. There are 19 residues in the CDR3. Germline loops: CDR1 MNHNS, CDR2 SASEGT. CDR3 DNA: TGTGCCAGCATCTACGCGGGTCGGACTAGCGGGATGGTCTACGATGAGCAGTTCTTC. Translation: CASIYAGRTSGMVYDEQFF.

This clonotype was counted a few times. This sequence joins TRBV7-9 and TRBJ1-2, with 7 bases identical to TRBD1. The CDR3 length is 15 residues. CDR1 SEHNR and CDR2 FQNEAQ come from the germline V gene (reference sequence). Trimming at V came to 4 bases and at J to 5 bases, leaving 10 bases not matched to a gene. The CDR3 here is CASSSNKDRAYGYTF. The CDR3 DNA reads as TGTGCCAGCAGCTCAAATAAAGACAGGGCGTATGGCTACACCTTC.

The rearrangement links TRBV19 to TRBJ1-5, with D tentatively TRBD1 (5 bases). The CDR3 consists of 17 residues. V lost 3 bases and J lost 2, with 17 bases in between. Germline V CDR1 and CDR2: LNHDA, SQIVND (reference sequence). The CDR3 sequence is CASSIGGSGMGNQPQHF. CDR3 DNA sequence: TGTGCCAGTAGTATCGGGGGGAGCGGAATGGGCAATCAGCCCCAGCATTTT. The full variable domain, completed using reference TRBV19 and TRBJ1-5, is DGGITQSPKYLFRKEGQNVTLSCEQNLNHDAMYWYRQDPGQGLRLIYYSQIVNDFQKGDIAEGYSVSREKKESFPLTVTSAQKNPTAFYLCASSIGGSGMGNQPQHFGDGTRLSIL.

This clonotype appeared many times. The chain couples TRBV12-3 or TRBV12-4 to TRBJ2-1; 7 bases line up with TRBD1. Trimming at V came to 7 bases and at J to 2 bases, leaving 8 bases not matched to a gene. The CDR3 is made up of 15 amino acids. CDR3 sequence (DNA): TGTGCCAGCACCCACCGGGACAGTCCCTACAATGAGCAGTTCTTC. As protein: CASTHRDSPYNEQFF.

This clonotype was detected many times. J is TRBJ2-3 and V is TRBV18, with no clear D. CDR3 length: 14 amino acids. Trimming took 6 bases from V and 4 from J, leaving 14 bases between them. Germline loops: CDR1 KGHSH, CDR2 LQKENI. The DNA of the CDR3 is TGTGCCAGCTCCCCCTCGAGCCGGGCAGATACGCAGTATTTT. Translating it yields CASSPSSRADTQYF.

This clonotype was seen repeatedly, ten times or more. An end of the junction differs from the germline gene, which may be a read error. V and J are TRBV3-1 and TRBJ2-5; D is possibly TRBD2 (5 bases). CDR1 is LGHDT and CDR2 is YNNKEL in the germline V gene (reference sequence). The CDR3 is 14 amino acids. The CDR3 sequence is CASSQAGYQGTQYF. CDR3 coding DNA: TGTGCCAGCAGCCAAGCGGGATACCAAGGGACCCAGTACTTC.

The rearrangement links TRBV5-1 to TRBJ2-7; perhaps D is TRBD1 or TRBD2 (5 bases each). Germline CDR1 is SGHRS and CDR2 is YFSETQ. This CDR3 spans 16 amino acids. Between the trimmed V and J ends, which lost 0 bases and 0 bases, there was a span of 13 bases. In nucleotides, the CDR3 is TGCGCCAGCAGCTTGGAGGGGTCGGGGAGCTCCTACGAGCAGTACGTC. As protein: CASSLEGSGSSYEQYV.

In this sample, this clonotype turned up many times. The gene calls are TRBV24-1 and TRBJ1-3, with D unclear. The V gene's germline CDR1 is KGHDR and CDR2 SFDVKD. V lost 0 bases to trimming and J lost 3 bases, with 11 bases between them. The CDR3 is made up of 16 amino acids. The CDR3 region is CATSDLPKVFGNTIYF. The CDR3 DNA reads as TGTGCCACCAGTGATTTGCCCAAAGTTTTTGGAAACACCATATATTTT.

The table lists this clonotype with many counts. The chain uses TRBV12-3 or TRBV12-4 and TRBJ2-3; D is ambiguous. The CDR3 sequence is 13 residues long. V was pared by 2 bases and J by 6 bases, with 9 bases between. CDR3 loop: CASSLTEGDTQYF. The CDR3 coding sequence is TGTGCCAGCAGTTTAACCGAAGGGGATACGCAGTATTTT.

Ten or more counts support this clonotype. CDR3 DNA sequence: TGTGCCAGCAGTCCCGCGGGGAGGGACACTGAAGCTTTCTTT. Its protein is CASSPAGRDTEAFF. The chain employs TRBV6-1 and TRBJ1-1, with no clear D. The CDR3 extends over 14 amino acids. Trimming cost V 5 bases and J 3 bases, with 13 bases left between them. From germline, CDR1 is MNHNS and CDR2 SASEGT.

V and J are TRBV20-1 and TRBJ2-7; 11 nucleotides match TRBD2. CDR3 length equals 15 residues. Germline CDR1 DFQATT, CDR2 SNEGSKA (reference sequence). Trimming took 5 bases from V and 4 from J; bases not matched to a gene: 10. The CDR3 sequence: CSARSLAGGLYEQYF. The CDR3 coding sequence is TGCAGTGCTCGTAGTCTAGCGGGAGGACTTTACGAGCAGTACTTC.

This clonotype was counted at least ten times. The rearrangement uses TRBV19 and TRBJ2-1, with TRBD2 matching 14 bases. CDR3 size: 15 residues. Germline V gene sequence: CDR1 LNHDA, CDR2 SQIVND (reference sequence). Germline trimming cut 7 bases from V and 7 bases from J; bases unmatched to any gene: 6. The CDR3 nucleotides read TGTGCCAGTAACCCGGGACTAGCGGGAGTGAATGAGCAGTTCTTC. Its protein is CASNPGLAGVNEQFF.

The rearrangement uses TRBV4-1 and TRBJ1-3; D unresolved. CDR1 MGHRA and CDR2 YSYEKL come from the germline V gene. Trimming removed 0 bases from V and 4 bases from J, with 10 bases in between. CDR3 length: 15 residues. This CDR3 reads CASSQDRRQGNTIYF. The CDR3 DNA reads as TGCGCCAGCAGCCAAGATAGAAGGCAGGGAAACACCATATATTTT.

The chain combines TRBV7-9 with TRBJ2-2; 7 bases line up with TRBD1. The trim removed 5 bases at V and 4 bases at J, leaving 10 bases unmatched. The CDR3 totals 16 residues. CDR1 and CDR2 (germline): SEHNR, FQNEAQ (reference sequence). CDR3 coding DNA: TGTGCCAGCAGCCTACAGGGGCCCTCGGGCACCGGGGAGCTGTTTTTT. It codes for CASSLQGPSGTGELFF. Filled out from reference TRBV7-9 and TRBJ2-2, the complete variable domain reads DTGVSQNPRHKITKRGQNVTFRCDPISEHNRLYWYRQTLGQGPEFLTYFQNEAQLEKSRLLSDRFSAERPKGSFSTLEIQRTEQGDSAMYLCASSLQGPSGTGELFFGEGSRLTVL.

There are many counts of this clonotype. This chain links TRBV19 with TRBJ1-1, with TRBD1 identical over 7 bases. Trimming removed 7 bases from V and 1 base from J; junction bases left unmatched: 6. From germline, CDR1 is LNHDA and CDR2 SQIVND (reference sequence). CDR3 length: 14 residues. In DNA, the CDR3 is TGTGCCAGTACCCCGACAGGGAGGAACACTGAAGCTTTCTTT. This translates into CASTPTGRNTEAFF.

This clonotype was counted many times. The rearrangement joins TRBV2 to TRBJ2-1; 8 nucleotides agree with TRBD2. Germline CDR1 and CDR2: SNHLY and FYNNEI. After removal of 4 bases from V and 4 bases from J, the junction contained 6 bases not matched to a gene. The CDR3 is 15 residues long. The CDR3 reads CASSGRGALYNEQFF. CDR3 in DNA: TGTGCCAGCAGTGGGCGGGGGGCCCTTTACAATGAGCAGTTCTTC.

This clonotype has a count of ten or more. The V gene is TRBV24-1, the J gene TRBJ2-1, with 7 bases aligning to TRBD1. Trimming at V came to 4 bases and at J to 5 bases, leaving 13 bases not matched to a gene. The germline V gene encodes CDR1 KGHDR and CDR2 SFDVKD. The CDR3 runs to 17 residues. The CDR3 nucleotides are TGTGCCACCAGTGAACTCTGGCCCAGGGGGAACAACAATGAGCAGTTCTTC. This translates into CATSELWPRGNNNEQFF.

This clonotype was seen ten or more times. The rearrangement joins TRBV19 to TRBJ1-4; D is unresolved. Germline values: CDR1 LNHDA, CDR2 SQIVND (reference sequence). The germline V and J ends were trimmed by 7 bases and 8 bases, with 5 bases remaining between them. The CDR3 runs 10 residues. CDR3 nucleotide sequence: TGTGCCAGTATGCACGAAAAACTGTTTTTT. Translating it yields CASMHEKLFF.

This clonotype showed up just a few times. The V gene is TRBV6-2 or TRBV6-3, the J gene TRBJ1-1, with unresolved D. CDR3 length: 12 amino acids. Germline V lookup: CDR1 MNHEY, CDR2 SVGEGT. The V end was cut by 6 bases, the J end by 5 bases, with 10 bases between. CDR3 bases: TGTGCCAGCAGACAGCTAGGGACTGAAGCTTTCTTT. As protein: CASRQLGTEAFF.

In its sample, this clonotype was seen many times. The CDR3 bases are TGTGCCAGCACCCCAGGACATCGGGGGGAGACCCAGTACTTC. Protein: CASTPGHRGETQYF. The chain uses TRBV6-1 and TRBJ2-5; perhaps TRBD2 as D (6 bases). The germline V gene encodes CDR1 MNHNS and CDR2 SASEGT. Trimming took 7 bases from V and 5 from J, leaving 17 bases between them. The CDR3 runs 14 residues.

V gene TRBV29-1 combines with J gene TRBJ1-1; TRBD1 might be the D (6 bases). CDR1 is SQVTM and CDR2 is ANQGSEA in the germline V gene. The CDR3 sequence is 13 residues long. V dropped 8 bases and J dropped 4 bases, with 17 bases sitting between them. The CDR3 is CSFTQGFSTEAFF. CDR3 coding DNA: TGCAGCTTTACACAGGGTTTTAGCACTGAAGCTTTCTTT.

This clonotype was seen at least ten times. The gene calls are TRBV6-1 and TRBJ1-2; D possibly corresponds to TRBD1 (6 bases). With 10 bases removed from V and 4 bases from J, the gap between germline ends came to 16 bases. The CDR3 consists of 13 residues. In germline, CDR1 is MNHNS, CDR2 SASEGT. CDR3 nucleotide sequence: TGTGCCACCAAGGGGGGGGCTCTCTATGGCTACACCTTC. The encoded protein is CATKGGALYGYTF.